The 14 T cell receptor beta chains below all came from one sample that was sequenced in a study of T cells in Graves' hyperthyroidism and ophthalmopathy. There were TCR beta CDR3 regions amplified from RNA transcripts. The HTBI primer set drove a first-round RT-PCR of the TCR CDR3. MiXCR was run by TCRdb on the multiplex PCR reads, yielding one entry per CDR3 protein. This table has under 400,000 distinct CDR3 sequences, around a fifth appearing once. The sample consisted of blood. These receptor sequences come from a woman between 45 and 60 years old with Graves' hyperthyroidism.

This clonotype was recorded many times. The chain carries TRBV30 and TRBJ1-4; maybe TRBD1 (6 bases). CDR1 and CDR2 from the germline V gene are GTSNPN and SVGIG (reference sequence). The CDR3 has 15 residues. V dropped 2 bases and J dropped 2 bases, with 12 bases sitting between them. The CDR3 region has the DNA TGTGCCTGGAGTAGATCCAGGGGTACTAATGAAAAACTGTTTTTT. Translated, it gives CAWSRSRGTNEKLFF.

The rearrangement links TRBV7-9 to TRBJ2-5; 7 nucleotides agree with TRBD1. V dropped 4 bases and J dropped 4; count of bases not matched to a gene: 6. Germline V lookup: CDR1 SEHNR, CDR2 FQNEAQ (reference sequence). CDR3 length equals 14 residues. The CDR3 DNA reads as TGTGCCAGCAGCTCCGGACAGGCGGGAGAGACCCAGTACTTC. The encoded protein is CASSSGQAGETQYF.

The sample holds many counts of this clonotype. CDR3 nucleotide sequence: TGTGCCTGGGCGACCCGAGCAGCGGGAGTCAATGAGCAGTTCTTC. As protein: CAWATRAAGVNEQFF. V and J are TRBV30 and TRBJ2-1; 8 nucleotides agree with TRBD2. This CDR3 region has 15 residues. Germline lookup yields CDR1 GTSNPN and CDR2 SVGIG (reference sequence). V trimming: 5 bases; J trimming: 6 bases; junction bases outside the gene matches: 12.

This clonotype was seen more than once but under ten times. J is TRBJ2-5 and V is TRBV4-1; possible D gene TRBD1, 5 bases. From germline, CDR1 is MGHRA and CDR2 YSYEKL. This CDR3 is 15 amino acids long. The germline V and J ends were trimmed by 1 base and 5 bases, with 14 bases remaining between them. CDR3: CASSQAKGLTETQYF. CDR3 nucleotides: TGCGCCAGCAGCCAAGCGAAGGGGCTTACTGAGACCCAGTACTTC.

This clonotype was recorded many times. The chain joins TRBV29-1 to TRBJ2-3; D uncertain. Looked up from germline, CDR1 is SQVTM and CDR2 is ANQGSEA. CDR3 length equals 13 residues. Trimming shortened V by 3 bases and J by 2 bases, and 9 bases separated the two germline ends. The CDR3 loop is CSVDQAHTDTQYF. DNA of the CDR3: TGCAGCGTTGATCAGGCACACACAGATACGCAGTATTTT.

This chain joins TRBV7-2 and TRBJ2-1, with TRBD2 matching 7 bases. The CDR3 extends over 17 amino acids. Per the germline V gene, CDR1 is SGHTA and CDR2 is FQGNSA. Trimming cost V 3 bases and J 2 bases; bases outside gene matches: 10. CDR3 in amino acids: CASSFPPFGGTYNEQFF. The CDR3, as DNA: TGTGCCAGCAGCTTCCCCCCATTCGGGGGGACCTACAATGAGCAGTTCTTC.

This clonotype was found many times. The J gene is TRBJ2-7, the V gene TRBV7-2, with 7 nucleotides matching TRBD1. V was clipped by 4 bases and J by 0 bases; unmatched bases: 9. CDR1 and CDR2 (germline): SGHTA, FQGNSA. CDR3 size: 16 residues. The CDR3 loop is CASSSPGQRISYEQYF. CDR3 DNA sequence: TGTGCCAGCAGCTCACCGGGACAGAGGATCTCCTACGAGCAGTACTTC.

There are many counts of this clonotype. The genes are TRBV28 and TRBJ1-1; perhaps TRBD1 as D (6 bases). This CDR3 has 13 amino acids. Germline CDR1 is MDHEN and CDR2 is SYDVKM. Trimming removed 7 bases from V and 4 bases from J, with 13 bases in between. CDR3 region: CASNIGQPTEAFF. Written as DNA, the CDR3 is TGTGCCAGCAATATAGGACAGCCCACTGAAGCTTTCTTT.

This clonotype was detected only a few times. The rearrangement links TRBV19 to TRBJ2-3, with TRBD2 as a possible D gene (6 bases). The germline V and J ends were trimmed by 4 bases and 4 bases, with 15 bases remaining between them. This CDR3 region has 15 residues. Germline V lookup: CDR1 LNHDA, CDR2 SQIVND (reference sequence). CDR3 sequence (DNA): TGTGCCAGTAGTACCCCCGGAGGGGTAGCAGATACGCAGTATTTT. Protein product: CASSTPGGVADTQYF.

This clonotype was counted ten times or more. This rearrangement joins TRBV10-3 to TRBJ1-2; D uncertain. Germline V gene sequence: CDR1 ENHRY, CDR2 SYGVKD. CDR3 length equals 14 residues. Trimming cost V 2 bases and J 3 bases, with 10 bases left between them. The CDR3: CAISEEGPDYGYTF. The CDR3 region has the DNA TGTGCCATCAGTGAGGAGGGTCCGGACTATGGCTACACCTTC.

This clonotype was detected ten times or more. The junction does not match germline at one end; this may be a read error. V gene TRBV28 combines with J gene TRBJ2-7; D may be TRBD1 (5 bases). Germline CDR1 and CDR2: MDHEN and SYDVKM. This CDR3 region has 11 residues. The CDR3 bases are TGTGCCAGCAGTACCAAGGCAGGGTACCACTTC. This sequence encodes CASSTKAGYHF.

This clonotype was found many times. V gene TRBV18 combines with J gene TRBJ1-1; no clear D. The CDR3 is 13 residues long. CDR1 is KGHSH and CDR2 is LQKENI in the germline V gene. Trimming removed 3 bases from V and 1 base from J, with 6 bases in between. CDR3 region: CASSPKGNTEAFF. CDR3 DNA sequence: TGTGCCAGCTCACCCAAGGGGAACACTGAAGCTTTCTTT.

This clonotype was detected only once. The chain employs TRBV6-2 or TRBV6-3 and TRBJ2-5, with D perhaps matching TRBD1 or TRBD2 (5 bases each). From germline, CDR1 is MNHEY and CDR2 SVGEGT. The V end was cut by 4 bases, the J end by 9 bases, with 12 bases between. CDR3 size: 12 residues. CDR3 in amino acids: CASSFQGRAQYF. CDR3 in DNA: TGTGCCAGCAGTTTCCAGGGACGGGCCCAGTACTTC.

This clonotype was seen repeatedly, ten times or more. The rearrangement links TRBV20-1 to TRBJ2-5; 8 nucleotides align to TRBD1. Germline V gene lookup returns CDR1 DFQATT and CDR2 SNEGSKA (reference sequence). The trim removed 2 bases at V and 5 bases at J, leaving 4 bases unmatched. This CDR3 has 13 residues. The CDR3 protein is CSARLRGPETQYF. DNA of the CDR3: TGCAGTGCTAGACTCAGGGGGCCGGAGACCCAGTACTTC.